This passage covers 16 T cell receptor beta chains from one sample sequenced in a study of blood T cell repertoires in COVID-19. Sequencing used immunoSEQ multiplex PCR; TCRdb keeps in-frame clones, though not all of them. This sample yields approximately 210,000 clones, of which around 86% are seen a single time; about 5% belongs to the top ten. The specimen was peripheral blood. These TCRs come from a human donor in a cohort sampled during active COVID-19.

J is TRBJ1-5 and V is TRBV12-5; TRBD1 aligns across 7 bases. This CDR3 has 17 amino acids. V dropped 0 bases and J dropped 1; count of bases not matched to a gene: 6. Per germline, CDR1 LGHNT and CDR2 FRNRAP. The CDR3 sequence is CASGLVRDRRSNQPQHF. CDR3 in DNA: TGTGCTAGTGGTTTGGTGAGGGACAGAAGAAGCAATCAGCCCCAGCATTTT.

The genes are TRBV11-2 and TRBJ2-7, with D uncertain. V lost 0 bases, J lost 3 bases, and 3 bases lay in between. Germline V CDR1 and CDR2: SGHAT, FQNNGV. This CDR3 spans 12 amino acids. The CDR3 bases are TGTGCCAGCAGCTTAGACAACTACGAGCAGTACTTC. Its translation is CASSLDNYEQYF.

The chain couples TRBV28 to TRBJ1-2, with a possible D match to TRBD1 (5 bases). Germline V gene sequence: CDR1 MDHEN, CDR2 SYDVKM. The CDR3 is 13 amino acids. Trimming took 7 bases from V and 4 from J, leaving 13 bases between them. CDR3 protein: CASTLAGGYGYTF. The CDR3 DNA sequence: TGTGCCAGCACCCTGGCGGGGGGCTATGGCTACACCTTC.

This rearrangement joins TRBV30 to TRBJ2-7, with 8 bases aligning to TRBD1. CDR1 and CDR2 (germline): GTSNPN, SVGIG (reference sequence). V shed 4 bases, J shed 0 bases, and the junction held 5 bases outside the gene matches. CDR3 size: 14 residues. The CDR3 sequence is CAWTRQGISYEQYF. In DNA form, the CDR3 reads TGTGCCTGGACACGACAGGGGATCTCCTACGAGCAGTACTTC. Based on the CDR3 plus reference TRBV30 and TRBJ2-7, the full variable domain is SQTIHQWPATLVQPVGSPLSLECTVEGTSNPNLYWYRQAAGRGLQLLFYSVGIGQISSEVPQNLSASRPQDRQFILSSKKLLLSDSGFYLCAWTRQGISYEQYFGPGTRLTVT.

CDR3 nucleotide sequence: TGTGCCTGGAGTGTGTCAGGGCTTAATGGCTACACCTTC. Residues: CAWSVSGLNGYTF. The chain employs TRBV30 and TRBJ1-2; maybe TRBD1 (5 bases). Germline assignment: CDR1 GTSNPN and CDR2 SVGIG (reference sequence). Trimming took 0 bases from V and 6 from J, leaving 11 bases between them. The CDR3 extends over 13 amino acids.

The chain combines TRBV19 with TRBJ1-2; tentative D call: TRBD1 (6 bases). This CDR3 region has 14 residues. V lost 6 bases to trimming and J lost 7 bases, with 18 bases between them. Germline V lookup: CDR1 LNHDA, CDR2 SQIVND (reference sequence). CDR3 protein: CASRNRAIPSGYTF. CDR3 bases: TGTGCCAGTAGGAACAGGGCCATTCCGTCTGGCTACACCTTC.

The rearrangement uses TRBV4-3 and TRBJ1-2; maybe TRBD1 (6 bases). Germline V gene lookup returns CDR1 LGHNA and CDR2 YSLEER. The V end lost 4 bases, the J end lost 2 bases, and 11 bases lay between the germline ends. The CDR3 spans 14 residues. CDR3 amino acids: CASSRDGTNYGYTF. CDR3 nucleotide sequence: TGCGCCAGCAGCCGAGACGGGACAAACTATGGCTACACCTTC.

A note on this clone: Other DNA sequences of this sample code for an identical CDR3. The genes are TRBV28 and TRBJ2-7, with TRBD1 matching over 9 bases. V was clipped by 7 bases and J by 2 bases; unmatched bases: 9. The CDR3 sequence is 15 residues long. Germline V gene sequence: CDR1 MDHEN, CDR2 SYDVKM. CDR3 coding DNA: TGTGCCAGCACCCCCCCAGGACAGGGGACCTACGAGCAGTACTTC. Translated, it gives CASTPPGQGTYEQYF.

The J gene is TRBJ2-7, the V gene TRBV28, with 9 bases that match TRBD2. The CDR3 is made up of 16 amino acids. The germline gives CDR1 MDHEN, CDR2 SYDVKM. V trimming: 5 bases; J trimming: 3 bases; junction bases outside the gene matches: 11. CDR3 nucleotide sequence: TGTGCCAGCAGTCCCCCCCCCGGGACTAGCAACTACGAGCAGTACTTC. It is translated as CASSPPPGTSNYEQYF.

This clone occurred many times. The rearrangement links TRBV6-2 or TRBV6-3 to TRBJ2-7, with TRBD1 matching 7 bases. Germline assignment: CDR1 MNHEY and CDR2 SVGEGT. The ends lost 6 bases at V and 4 bases at J; junction bases unmatched: 9. The CDR3 totals 14 residues. The CDR3 loop is CASSQTRDSYEQYF. CDR3 DNA: TGTGCCAGCAGCCAGACCCGGGACAGTTACGAGCAGTACTTC.

The chain links TRBV16 to TRBJ2-7; 10 bases map to TRBD1. Germline lookup yields CDR1 KGHSY and CDR2 FQNENV. The CDR3 loop spans 15 amino acids. V shed 3 bases and J 4 bases; nucleotides not matched to a gene: 6. CDR3 nucleotide sequence: TGTGCCAGCAGCCATACCGGGACAGGGGATTACGAGCAGTACTTC. It translates to CASSHTGTGDYEQYF.

This clone has just a few counts. The V gene is TRBV28, the J gene TRBJ2-1, with 10 bases lining up with TRBD1. This CDR3 is 15 amino acids long. With V trimmed by 6 bases and J by 4 bases, 6 bases remained unmatched. Germline CDR1 is MDHEN and CDR2 is SYDVKM. The CDR3 spells CASRARTGGYNEQFF. The CDR3 DNA is TGTGCCAGCAGGGCCAGGACAGGGGGTTACAATGAGCAGTTCTTC.

The V and J genes are TRBV5-8 and TRBJ1-2; no clear D. Per the germline V gene, CDR1 is SGHTS and CDR2 is YDEGEE. V was trimmed by 5 bases and J by 2 bases, leaving 10 bases between them. This CDR3 has 13 amino acids. CDR3: CASSRRGNYGYTF. In nucleotides, the CDR3 is TGTGCCAGCAGTCGGCGGGGAAACTATGGCTACACCTTC.

This clone was seen only a few times. V and J are TRBV7-3 and TRBJ2-7, with D tentatively TRBD1 (5 bases). Germline lookup yields CDR1 SGHTA and CDR2 FQGTGA. The CDR3 is 13 amino acids. V was shortened by 2 bases and J by 2 bases, with 7 bases between the two germline ends. As DNA, the CDR3 is TGTGCCAGCAGCTTAGACAGCACCTACGAGCAGTACTTC. Its protein product is CASSLDSTYEQYF.

CDR3 sequence: CASSYDGSGPLYGYTF. The CDR3 DNA sequence: TGTGCCAGCAGTTACGATGGGAGCGGTCCCCTCTATGGCTACACCTTC. The chain combines TRBV6-6 with TRBJ1-2; D remains ambiguous. Trimming pared 2 bases from V and 4 bases from J, leaving 17 bases between. CDR1 and CDR2 from the germline V gene are MNHNY and SVGAGI (reference sequence). CDR3 length: 16 amino acids.

The chain has TRBV28 and TRBJ2-7; TRBD1 matches 10 bases. V gave up 6 bases and J gave up 2 bases; unmatched junction bases: 4. The germline V gene has CDR1 MDHEN and CDR2 SYDVKM. This CDR3 comprises 14 residues. CDR3 sequence reads: CASSPGTGAYEQYF. In DNA form, the CDR3 reads TGTGCCAGCAGCCCCGGGACAGGGGCCTACGAGCAGTACTTC.